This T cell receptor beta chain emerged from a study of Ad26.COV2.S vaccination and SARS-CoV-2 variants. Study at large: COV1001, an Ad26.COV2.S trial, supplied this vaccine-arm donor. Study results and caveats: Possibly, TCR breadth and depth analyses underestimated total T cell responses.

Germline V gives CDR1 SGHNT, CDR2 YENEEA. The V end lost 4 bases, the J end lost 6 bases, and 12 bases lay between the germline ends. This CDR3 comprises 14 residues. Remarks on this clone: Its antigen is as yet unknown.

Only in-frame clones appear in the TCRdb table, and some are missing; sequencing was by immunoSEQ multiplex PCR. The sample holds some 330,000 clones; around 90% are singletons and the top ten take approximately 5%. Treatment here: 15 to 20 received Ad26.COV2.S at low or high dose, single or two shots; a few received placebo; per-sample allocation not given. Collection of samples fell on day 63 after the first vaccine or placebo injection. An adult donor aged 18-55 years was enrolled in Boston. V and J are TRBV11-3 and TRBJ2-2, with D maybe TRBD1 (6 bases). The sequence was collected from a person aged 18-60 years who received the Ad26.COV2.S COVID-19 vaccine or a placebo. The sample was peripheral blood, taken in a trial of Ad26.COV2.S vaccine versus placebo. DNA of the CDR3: TGTGCCAGCAGCTCAAACACAGGGCCCGGGGAGCTGTTTTTT. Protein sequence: CASSSNTGPGELFF.